This entry is about one T cell receptor (beta chain). The antigen remains undetermined. TCRdb re-derived calls from the reads in MiXCR, one entry per CDR3 protein. Counted here are about 600,000 distinct CDR3 sequences, more than 20% occurring once; the ten biggest clones make up 6.5% to 10%. This specimen belongs to a study of T cell repertoires in cytomegalovirus infection. Study-wide context: Public TCR beta signatures provided an indication of both CMV infection and a matching HLA type.

V was cut by 0 bases and J by 3 bases, with 9 bases left in between. The CDR3 extends over 14 amino acids. Germline CDR1 SGHRS, CDR2 YFSETQ. Study-level points and caveats: Ex vivo, HLA-C-restricted CMV-specific TCR beta clonotypes prevailed over the rest of the response. Using cumulative public TCR beta family frequency, the authors identified those who carried CMV together with the relevant HLA.

The sequence came from a human donor in good health (CMV status not recorded). Some clones in this sample may be carry-over from other donors' samples. Sequences were obtained from CD8+ T cells from PBMCs. The V gene is TRBV5-1, the J gene TRBJ2-5, with D perhaps given as TRBD1 or TRBD2 (6 bases each). The CDR3 DNA sequence: TGCGCCAGCAGCTTGGGGAGGGGGAAAGAGACCCAGTACTTC. Translating gives CASSLGRGKETQYF.